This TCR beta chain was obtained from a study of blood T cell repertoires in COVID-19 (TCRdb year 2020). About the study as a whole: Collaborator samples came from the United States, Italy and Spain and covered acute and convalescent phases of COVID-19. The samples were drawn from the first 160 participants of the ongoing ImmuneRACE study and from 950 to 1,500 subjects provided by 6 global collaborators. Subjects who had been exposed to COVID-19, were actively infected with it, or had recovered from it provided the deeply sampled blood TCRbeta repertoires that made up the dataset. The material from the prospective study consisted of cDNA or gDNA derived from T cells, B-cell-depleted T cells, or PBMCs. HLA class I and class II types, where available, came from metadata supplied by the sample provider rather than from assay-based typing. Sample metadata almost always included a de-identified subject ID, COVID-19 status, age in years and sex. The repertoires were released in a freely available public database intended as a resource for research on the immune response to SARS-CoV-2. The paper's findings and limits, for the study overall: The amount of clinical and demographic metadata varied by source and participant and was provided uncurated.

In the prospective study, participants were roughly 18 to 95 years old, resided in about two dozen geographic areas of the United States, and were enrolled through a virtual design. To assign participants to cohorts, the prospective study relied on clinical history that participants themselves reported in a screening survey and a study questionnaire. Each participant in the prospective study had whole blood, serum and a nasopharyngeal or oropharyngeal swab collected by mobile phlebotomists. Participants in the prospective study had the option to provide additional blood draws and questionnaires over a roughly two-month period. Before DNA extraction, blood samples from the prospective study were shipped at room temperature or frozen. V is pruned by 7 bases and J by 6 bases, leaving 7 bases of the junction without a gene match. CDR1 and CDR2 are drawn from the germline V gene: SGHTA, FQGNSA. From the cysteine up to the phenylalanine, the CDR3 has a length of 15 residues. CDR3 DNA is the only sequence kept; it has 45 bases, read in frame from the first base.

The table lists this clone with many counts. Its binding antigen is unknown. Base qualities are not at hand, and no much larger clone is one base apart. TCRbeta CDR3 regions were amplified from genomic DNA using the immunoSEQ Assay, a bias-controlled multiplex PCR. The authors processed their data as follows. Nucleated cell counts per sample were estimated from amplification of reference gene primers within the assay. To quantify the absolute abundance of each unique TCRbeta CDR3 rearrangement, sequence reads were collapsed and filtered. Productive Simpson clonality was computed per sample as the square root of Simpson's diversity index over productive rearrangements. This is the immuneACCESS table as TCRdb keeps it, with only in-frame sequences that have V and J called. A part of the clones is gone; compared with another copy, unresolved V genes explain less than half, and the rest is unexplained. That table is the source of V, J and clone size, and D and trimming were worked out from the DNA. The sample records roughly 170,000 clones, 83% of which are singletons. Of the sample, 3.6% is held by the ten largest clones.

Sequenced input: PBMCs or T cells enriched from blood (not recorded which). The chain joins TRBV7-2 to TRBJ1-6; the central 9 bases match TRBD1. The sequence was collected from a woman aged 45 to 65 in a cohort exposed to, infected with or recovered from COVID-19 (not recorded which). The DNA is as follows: TGTGCCAGCAACCTAGGACAGGGGCGTAATTCACCCCTCCACTTT. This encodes CASNLGQGRNSPLHF.